These T cell receptor beta chains were read from a single sample in a study of CD8+ T cells in alopecia areata. Clones were sequenced by immunoSEQ multiplex PCR, and TCRdb holds only the in-frame ones, with some missing. In the table there are around 100,000 clones, 85% to 90% of which are singletons. Material: CD8+ T cells sorted from blood, obtained at approximately week 30, from a patient treated with tofacitinib. These receptors came from a human donor with alopecia areata. Both conserved end residues are part of each CDR3. Each record gives: V gene, J gene, CDR3 protein.

TRBV10-3	TRBJ2-3	CASRNGLAGTDTQYF
TRBV4-1	TRBJ1-5	CASSPGQGNQPQHF
TRBV5-4	TRBJ1-2	CASRTGSDYGYTF
TRBV13	TRBJ2-7	CASSLAGGHYEQYF
TRBV7-9	TRBJ2-1	CASSISGQGAFF
TRBV27	TRBJ2-7	CASSPRTDFYEQYF
TRBV4-1	TRBJ2-7	CASSQKGGTGSYEQYF
TRBV6-1	TRBJ2-3	CASSDRETDTQYF
TRBV27	TRBJ1-2	CASSLSRTGEDGYTF
TRBV25-1	TRBJ1-1	CASSYEGTEAFF
TRBV7-8	TRBJ2-2	CASSLLQGRTGELFF
TRBV4-2	TRBJ1-5	CASSQVEVPGQPQHF
TRBV19	TRBJ1-2	CASSIDLSDSGYGYTF
TRBV7-9	TRBJ2-7	CASSSPSYEQYF
TRBV7-5	TRBJ2-7	CVRSFPSRQIHEQYF
TRBV9	TRBJ2-2	CASSQPSDSLFGELFF
TRBV9	TRBJ1-1	CASSVEVNTEAFF
TRBV5-6	TRBJ1-1	CASSLGLGTEAFF
TRBV6-5	TRBJ1-1	CAAQRPRNTEAFF
TRBV29-1	TRBJ2-7	CSVEAPGTGEQYF
TRBV7-9	TRBJ2-7	CASSESSYEQYF
TRBV27	TRBJ1-1	CASSLSGDTEAFF
TRBV27	TRBJ2-1	CASSRTSDEQFF
TRBV27	TRBJ2-3	CASSPVVLRGDTQYF
TRBV30	TRBJ2-7	CAWSRDRGLYEQYF
TRBV2	TRBJ2-7	CASSVGTGGDEQYF
TRBV5-1	TRBJ2-1	CASSPGLADFQSSYNEQFF
TRBV6-5	TRBJ2-7	CASSYSLDRGSHEQYF
TRBV5-8	TRBJ1-6	CASSLAELLRSPLHF
TRBV7-9	TRBJ2-3	CASSPGNQDGFTDTQYF
TRBV13	TRBJ2-3	CASSLGNTDTQYF
TRBV7-2	TRBJ2-7	CASREPSASKLEQYF
TRBV5-1	TRBJ2-5	CASSLESPVAETQYF
TRBV11-2	TRBJ2-3	CASSLGGWTDTQYF
TRBV11-2	TRBJ2-7	CASSLGIYEQYF
TRBV7-8	TRBJ2-7	CASGEFSEQYF
TRBV29-1	TRBJ2-1	CSVSGSYNEQFF